This T cell receptor beta chain was profiled in a study of control samples from healthy donors and cancer patients. Germline V CDR1 and CDR2: MDHEN, SYDVKM. This CDR3 is 15 amino acids long. The V end lost 4 bases, the J end lost 1 base, and 10 bases lay between the germline ends. Profiling relied on immunoSEQ multiplex PCR, and the TCRdb table lists in-frame clones only, not all of them. The sample lists about 150,000 clones; 80% to 95% were seen once. The source material was blood. This clonotype was obtained from a young man in good health. J is TRBJ2-2 and V is TRBV28; no reliable D call. CDR3 nucleotides: TGTGCCAGCAGTTCGTATCGAAAGAACACCGGGGAGCTGTTTTTT. As protein: CASSSYRKNTGELFF.